The 13 T cell receptor beta chains below all came from one sample that was sequenced in a study of blood T cell repertoires in COVID-19. Produced via immunoSEQ multiplex PCR; TCRdb's table is partial and in-frame only. The top ten clones hold 18% of a sample with about 62,000 clones, approximately 90% of them seen once. Specimen: peripheral blood. Receptor source: a woman aged 55-75 years with COVID-19, enrolled during active disease.

This chain connects TRBV3-1 (or the pseudogene TRBV3-2) to TRBJ2-7, with D possibly being TRBD1 (6 bases). The CDR3 spans 12 residues. With 5 bases removed from V and 6 bases from J, the gap between germline ends came to 11 bases. Germline values: CDR1 LGHDT, CDR2 YNNKEL (reference sequence). CDR3 sequence (DNA): TGTGCCAGCAGCTCACAGGGCTTCGAGCAGTACTTC. Translation: CASSSQGFEQYF.

CDR3 sequence reads: CASSILGGTNTGELFF. CDR3 in DNA: TGTGCCAGTAGTATTTTGGGGGGGACGAACACCGGGGAGCTGTTTTTT. V usage is TRBV19 and J usage is TRBJ2-2; 7 bases align to TRBD2. The ends lost 3 bases at V and 0 bases at J; junction bases unmatched: 4. Per germline, CDR1 LNHDA and CDR2 SQIVND (reference sequence). The CDR3 covers 16 residues.

The V call is TRBV24-1, the J call TRBJ2-5, with a possible D match to TRBD1 (5 bases). Germline CDR1 and CDR2: KGHDR and SFDVKD. This CDR3 contains 12 residues. V gave up 9 bases and J gave up 4 bases, with 11 bases separating them. The CDR3 region is CATADSRETQYF. CDR3 coding DNA: TGTGCCACCGCTGACAGTCGAGAGACCCAGTACTTC.

The rearrangement links TRBV7-2 to TRBJ2-1; 13 positions agree with TRBD2. Germline loops: CDR1 SGHTA, CDR2 FQGNSA. V lost 5 bases and J lost 9; bases outside the gene matches: 4. The CDR3 has 14 residues. This chain's CDR3 is CASSPGTSGTEQFF. The CDR3 bases are TGTGCCAGCAGCCCTGGGACTAGCGGGACTGAGCAGTTCTTC.

The chain recombines TRBV5-6 with TRBJ1-3; 10 bases are shared with TRBD1. J was trimmed by 5 bases and V by 3 bases; bases with no gene match: 5. Germline CDR1 and CDR2: SGHDT and YYEEEE. The CDR3 runs to 15 residues. The CDR3 bases are TGTGCCAGCAGCTGGACAGGGGGTTACAGAAACACCATATATTTT. Its protein product is CASSWTGGYRNTIYF.

The chain has TRBV14 and TRBJ1-4; D might be TRBD1 (6 bases). CDR3 size: 15 residues. Trimming took 2 bases from V and 10 from J, leaving 17 bases between them. Germline V lookup: CDR1 SGHDN, CDR2 FVKESK. CDR3: CASSQSGAGERKLFF. The DNA for the CDR3 is TGTGCCAGCAGCCAAAGTGGGGCAGGGGAGCGAAAACTGTTTTTT.

V usage is TRBV4-3 and J usage is TRBJ2-3; D remains ambiguous. Germline assignment: CDR1 LGHNA and CDR2 YSLEER. Deletions cut 0 bases from V and 0 bases from J, with 10 bases between. The length of the CDR3 is 16 residues. Written as DNA, the CDR3 is TGCGCCAGCAGCCAAGACCGTGGCGGTAGCACAGATACGCAGTATTTT. Protein: CASSQDRGGSTDTQYF.

The chain employs TRBV13 and TRBJ2-6; a weak D match, TRBD2 (5 bases). Germline V gives CDR1 PRHDT, CDR2 FYEKMQ (reference sequence). The V gene lost 3 bases and the J gene lost 0 bases, with 9 bases spanning the gap. CDR3 length: 16 residues. The CDR3 spells CASSFRGSSGANVLTF. The CDR3, as DNA: TGTGCCAGCAGCTTCCGAGGGAGCTCTGGGGCCAACGTCCTGACTTTC. Full variable domain (remainder filled in from reference TRBV13 and TRBJ2-6): AAGVIQSPRHLIKEKRETATLKCYPIPRHDTVYWYQQGPGQDPQFLISFYEKMQSDKGSIPDRFSAQQFSDYHSELNMSSLELGDSALYFCASSFRGSSGANVLTFGAGSRLTVL.

This clone was counted a single time. This rearrangement joins TRBV11-2 to TRBJ2-1, with 10 bases matching TRBD2. CDR3 size: 18 residues. Losses at the gene ends were 5 bases for V and 3 bases for J; bases not matched to a gene: 13. Looked up from germline, CDR1 is SGHAT and CDR2 is FQNNGV. Here the CDR3 reads CASSARVPGTSVYNEQFF. For the CDR3, the DNA is TGTGCCAGCAGCGCGCGTGTCCCCGGGACTAGCGTCTACAATGAGCAGTTCTTC.

In this sample, this clone turned up a few times. The chain joins TRBV7-2 to TRBJ1-3; 7 positions agree with TRBD1. V trimming: 6 bases; J trimming: 4 bases; junction bases outside the gene matches: 9. The germline V gene encodes CDR1 SGHTA and CDR2 FQGNSA. The CDR3 is made up of 15 amino acids. The CDR3 bases are TGTGCCAGCAGTTCAAGGGCAGGGGGAGGAAACACCATATATTTT. Its translation: CASSSRAGGGNTIYF.

V usage is TRBV5-1 and J usage is TRBJ1-4; D possibly corresponds to TRBD1 (5 bases). The germline gives CDR1 SGHRS, CDR2 YFSETQ. The V end was cut by 0 bases, the J end by 5 bases, with 8 bases between. This CDR3 has 14 residues. The DNA for the CDR3 is TGCGCCAGCAGCTTGGAGCCAGGGAATGAAAAACTGTTTTTT. Its protein is CASSLEPGNEKLFF.

The chain employs TRBV9 and TRBJ2-6; 9 bases align to TRBD1. Germline V lookup: CDR1 SGDLS, CDR2 YYNGEE. The CDR3 covers 17 residues. V was pared by 5 bases and J by 1 base, with 7 bases of the junction left unmatched. CDR3 bases: TGTGCCAGCAGTTCGACAGGGGGGTTGTCTGGGGCCAACGTCCTGACTTTC. The encoded protein is CASSSTGGLSGANVLTF.

V is TRBV6-5 and J is TRBJ1-2; 7 bases are shared with TRBD1. The CDR3 loop spans 13 amino acids. The germline V gene encodes CDR1 MNHEY and CDR2 SVGAGI. V lost 6 bases to trimming and J lost 4 bases; unmatched junction nucleotides: 5. In DNA form, the CDR3 reads TGTGCCAGCAGGCCACAGGGGACCTATGGCTACACCTTC. Protein sequence: CASRPQGTYGYTF.